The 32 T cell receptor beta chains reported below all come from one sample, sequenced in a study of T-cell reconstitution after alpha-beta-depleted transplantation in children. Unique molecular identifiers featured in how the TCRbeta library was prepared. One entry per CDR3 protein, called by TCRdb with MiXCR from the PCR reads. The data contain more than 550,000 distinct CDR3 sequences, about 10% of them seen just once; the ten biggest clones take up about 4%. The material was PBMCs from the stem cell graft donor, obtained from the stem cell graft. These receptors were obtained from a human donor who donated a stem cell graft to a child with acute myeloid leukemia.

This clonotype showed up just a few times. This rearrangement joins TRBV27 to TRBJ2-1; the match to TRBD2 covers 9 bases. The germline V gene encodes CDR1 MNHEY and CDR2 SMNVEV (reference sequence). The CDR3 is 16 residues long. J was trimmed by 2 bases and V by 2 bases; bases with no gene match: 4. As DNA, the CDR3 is TGTGCCAGCAGTTTACCCAGCGGGAGGACCTACAATGAGCAGTTCTTC. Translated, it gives CASSLPSGRTYNEQFF.

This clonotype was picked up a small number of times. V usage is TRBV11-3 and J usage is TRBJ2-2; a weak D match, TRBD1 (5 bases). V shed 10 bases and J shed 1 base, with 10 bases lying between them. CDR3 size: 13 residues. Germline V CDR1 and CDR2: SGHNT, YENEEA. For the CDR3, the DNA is TGTGCCAAAGACGACAGGAACACCGGGGAGCTGTTTTTT. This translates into CAKDDRNTGELFF.

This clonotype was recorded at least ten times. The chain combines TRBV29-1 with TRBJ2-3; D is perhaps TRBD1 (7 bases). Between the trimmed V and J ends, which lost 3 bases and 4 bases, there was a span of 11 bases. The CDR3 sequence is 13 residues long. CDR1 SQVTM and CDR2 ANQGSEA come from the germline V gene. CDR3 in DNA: TGCAGCGTTGAGGGACAGCGGGCAGATACGCAGTATTTT. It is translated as CSVEGQRADTQYF.

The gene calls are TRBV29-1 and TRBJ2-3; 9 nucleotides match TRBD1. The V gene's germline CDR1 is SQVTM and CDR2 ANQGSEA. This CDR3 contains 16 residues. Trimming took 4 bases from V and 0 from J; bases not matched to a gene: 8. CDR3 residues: CSVVGQGFYSTDTQYF. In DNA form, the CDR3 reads TGCAGCGTTGTGGGACAGGGCTTCTATAGCACAGATACGCAGTATTTT.

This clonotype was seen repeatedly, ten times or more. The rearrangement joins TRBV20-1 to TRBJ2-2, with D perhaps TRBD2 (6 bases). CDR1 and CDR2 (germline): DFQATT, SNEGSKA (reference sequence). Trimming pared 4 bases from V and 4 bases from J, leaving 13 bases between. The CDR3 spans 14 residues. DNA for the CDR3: TGCAGTGCTATCCTAGCGCGGAGCACCGGGGAGCTGTTTTTT. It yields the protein CSAILARSTGELFF.

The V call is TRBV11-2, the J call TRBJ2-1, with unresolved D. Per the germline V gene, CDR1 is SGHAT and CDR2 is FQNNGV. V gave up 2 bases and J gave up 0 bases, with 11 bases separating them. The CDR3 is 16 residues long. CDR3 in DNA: TGTGCCAGCAGCTTACTCCCTAGGGACTCCTACAATGAGCAGTTCTTC. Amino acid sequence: CASSLLPRDSYNEQFF.

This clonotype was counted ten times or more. The CDR3 loop reads CASSPAGGVSSYEQYF. In nucleotides, the CDR3 is TGTGCCAGCAGCCCTGCCGGTGGGGTAAGCTCCTACGAGCAGTACTTC. The J gene is TRBJ2-7, the V gene TRBV7-9; D ambiguous. Germline CDR1 SEHNR, CDR2 FQNEAQ (reference sequence). This CDR3 contains 16 residues. Trimming removed 5 bases at V and 0 bases at J, with 17 bases between.

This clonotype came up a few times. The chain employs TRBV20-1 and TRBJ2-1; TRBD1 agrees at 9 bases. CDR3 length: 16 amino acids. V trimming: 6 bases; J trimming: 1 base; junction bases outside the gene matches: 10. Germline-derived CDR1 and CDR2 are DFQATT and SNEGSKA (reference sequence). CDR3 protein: CSATLPTGGSYNEQFF. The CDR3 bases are TGCAGTGCCACCCTTCCGACAGGGGGTTCCTACAATGAGCAGTTCTTC.

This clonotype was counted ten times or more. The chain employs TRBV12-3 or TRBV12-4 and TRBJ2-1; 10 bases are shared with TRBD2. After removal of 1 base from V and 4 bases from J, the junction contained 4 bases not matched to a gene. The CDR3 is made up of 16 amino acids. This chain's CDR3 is CASSLGASGGYNEQFF. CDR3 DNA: TGTGCCAGCAGTTTAGGGGCTAGCGGGGGTTACAATGAGCAGTTCTTC.

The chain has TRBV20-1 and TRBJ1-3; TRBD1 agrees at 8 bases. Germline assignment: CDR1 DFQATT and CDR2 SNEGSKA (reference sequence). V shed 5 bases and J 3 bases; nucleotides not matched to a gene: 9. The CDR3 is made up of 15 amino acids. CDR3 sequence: CSAGLAGTGGNTIYF. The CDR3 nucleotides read TGCAGTGCTGGTTTAGCCGGGACAGGTGGAAACACCATATATTTT.

The CDR3 here is CSAPDRSRDTGELFF. DNA for the CDR3: TGCAGTGCGCCAGACAGGTCGCGGGATACCGGGGAGCTGTTTTTT. The V and J genes are TRBV20-1 and TRBJ2-2; D may match TRBD1 or TRBD2 (6 bases each). V was shortened by 6 bases and J by 5 bases, with 19 bases between the two germline ends. CDR1 and CDR2 (germline): DFQATT, SNEGSKA (reference sequence). CDR3 length: 15 residues.

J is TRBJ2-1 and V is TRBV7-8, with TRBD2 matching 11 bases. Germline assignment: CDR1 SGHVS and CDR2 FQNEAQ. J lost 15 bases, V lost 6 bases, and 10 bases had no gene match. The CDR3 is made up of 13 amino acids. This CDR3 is CASRPRLAGGAFF. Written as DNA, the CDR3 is TGTGCCAGCAGGCCTCGGCTAGCGGGAGGTGCGTTCTTC.

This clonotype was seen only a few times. The CDR3 DNA follows: TGTGCCAGCAGCTTGACGGGAGTTGGCCAAGAGACCCAGTACTTC. Translation: CASSLTGVGQETQYF. The chain is built from TRBV7-2 and TRBJ2-5; TRBD2 is a possible D gene (6 bases). The CDR3 sequence is 15 residues long. Germline V gene lookup returns CDR1 SGHTA and CDR2 FQGNSA. V was trimmed by 3 bases and J by 1 base, leaving 12 bases between them.

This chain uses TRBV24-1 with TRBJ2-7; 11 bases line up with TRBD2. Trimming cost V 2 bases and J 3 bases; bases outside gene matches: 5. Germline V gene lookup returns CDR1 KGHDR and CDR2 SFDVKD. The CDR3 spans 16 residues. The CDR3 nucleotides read TGTGCCACCAGTGATTCGTCCGGGACTAGCGGCTACGAGCAGTACTTC. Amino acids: CATSDSSGTSGYEQYF.

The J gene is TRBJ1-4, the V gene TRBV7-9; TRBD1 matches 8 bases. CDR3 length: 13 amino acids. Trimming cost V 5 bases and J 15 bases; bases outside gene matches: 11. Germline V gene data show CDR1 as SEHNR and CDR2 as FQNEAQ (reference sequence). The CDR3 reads CASSPAPRGQVFF. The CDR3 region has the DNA TGTGCCAGCAGCCCCGCGCCCCGGGGACAGGTGTTTTTT.

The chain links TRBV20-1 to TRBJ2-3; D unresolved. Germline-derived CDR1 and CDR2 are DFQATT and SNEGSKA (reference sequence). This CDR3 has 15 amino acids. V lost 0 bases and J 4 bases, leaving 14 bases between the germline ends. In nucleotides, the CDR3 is TGCAGTGCTAGAGATCCCAATAGTGTACCAGATACGCAGTATTTT. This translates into CSARDPNSVPDTQYF.

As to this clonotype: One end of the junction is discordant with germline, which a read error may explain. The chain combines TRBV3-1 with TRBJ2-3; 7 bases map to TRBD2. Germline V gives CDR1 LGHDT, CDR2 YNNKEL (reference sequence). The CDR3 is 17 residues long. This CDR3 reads CASSQGRGLRGTDAQYF. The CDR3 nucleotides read TGTGCCAGCAGCCAAGGAAGGGGACTACGCGGTACAGATGCGCAGTATTTT.

CDR3 sequence: CASSLDPGRIEAFF. The CDR3 nucleotides read TGTGCCAGCAGCTTGGACCCGGGGCGGATTGAAGCTTTCTTT. The chain carries TRBV5-5 and TRBJ1-1, with D maybe TRBD1 (5 bases). Trimming removed 0 bases at V and 7 bases at J, with 13 bases between. Looked up from germline, CDR1 is SGHKS and CDR2 is YYEKEE (reference sequence). The CDR3 contains 14 residues.

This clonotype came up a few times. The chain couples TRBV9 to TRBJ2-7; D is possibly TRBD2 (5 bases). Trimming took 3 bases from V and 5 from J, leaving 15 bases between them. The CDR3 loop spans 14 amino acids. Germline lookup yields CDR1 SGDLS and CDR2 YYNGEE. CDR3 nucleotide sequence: TGTGCCAGCAGCGAGGGAGTTTCTCTCCACGAGCAGTACTTC. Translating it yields CASSEGVSLHEQYF.

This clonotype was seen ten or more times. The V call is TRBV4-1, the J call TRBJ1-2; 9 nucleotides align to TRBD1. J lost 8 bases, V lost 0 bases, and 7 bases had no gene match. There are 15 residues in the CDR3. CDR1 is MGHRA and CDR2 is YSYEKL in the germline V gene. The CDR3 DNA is TGCGCCAGCAGCCAAGATCGCGGGACAGGGAACGGCTACACCTTC. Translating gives CASSQDRGTGNGYTF.

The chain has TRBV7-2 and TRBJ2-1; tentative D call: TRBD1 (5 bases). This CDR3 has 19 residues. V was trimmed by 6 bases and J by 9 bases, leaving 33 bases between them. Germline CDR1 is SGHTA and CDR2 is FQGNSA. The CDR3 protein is CASRGRGPTRLTSWGEQFF. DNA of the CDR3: TGTGCCAGCAGGGGGCGAGGCCCGACACGACTGACCTCTTGGGGTGAGCAGTTCTTC.

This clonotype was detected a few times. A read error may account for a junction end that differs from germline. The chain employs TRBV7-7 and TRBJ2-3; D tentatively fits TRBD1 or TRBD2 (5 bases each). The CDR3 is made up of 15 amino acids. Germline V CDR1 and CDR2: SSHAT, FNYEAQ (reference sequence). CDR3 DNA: TGTGCTAGCAGCCCGACTTTTGGGGCGGGAGATACGCAGTATTTT. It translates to CASSPTFGAGDTQYF.

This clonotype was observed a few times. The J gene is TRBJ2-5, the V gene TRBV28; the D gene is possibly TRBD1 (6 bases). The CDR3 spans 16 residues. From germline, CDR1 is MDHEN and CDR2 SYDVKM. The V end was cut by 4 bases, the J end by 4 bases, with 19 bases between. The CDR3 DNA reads TGTGCCAGCAGTTCACAGGGTGGACGTCTGCCAGAGACCCAGTACTTC. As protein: CASSSQGGRLPETQYF.

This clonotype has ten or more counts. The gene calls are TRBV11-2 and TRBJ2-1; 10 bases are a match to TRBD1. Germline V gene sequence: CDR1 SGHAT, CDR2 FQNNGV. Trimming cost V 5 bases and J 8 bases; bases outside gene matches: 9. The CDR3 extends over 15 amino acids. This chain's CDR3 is CASSPDRGPVDEQFF. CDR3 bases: TGTGCCAGCAGCCCCGACAGGGGGCCTGTTGATGAGCAGTTCTTC.

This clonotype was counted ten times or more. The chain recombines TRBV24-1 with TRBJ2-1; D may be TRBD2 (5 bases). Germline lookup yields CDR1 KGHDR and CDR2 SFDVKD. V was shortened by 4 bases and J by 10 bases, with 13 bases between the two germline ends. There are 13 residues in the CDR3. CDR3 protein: CATSEGLFLEQFF. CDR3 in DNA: TGTGCCACCAGTGAAGGACTCTTCTTAGAGCAGTTCTTC.

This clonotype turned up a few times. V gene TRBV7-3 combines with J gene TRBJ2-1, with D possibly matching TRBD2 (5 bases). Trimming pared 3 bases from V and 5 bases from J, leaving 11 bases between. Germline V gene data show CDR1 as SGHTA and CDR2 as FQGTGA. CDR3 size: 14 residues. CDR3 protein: CASSFLEGHNEQFF. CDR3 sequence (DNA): TGTGCCAGCAGCTTTTTAGAGGGCCACAATGAGCAGTTCTTC.

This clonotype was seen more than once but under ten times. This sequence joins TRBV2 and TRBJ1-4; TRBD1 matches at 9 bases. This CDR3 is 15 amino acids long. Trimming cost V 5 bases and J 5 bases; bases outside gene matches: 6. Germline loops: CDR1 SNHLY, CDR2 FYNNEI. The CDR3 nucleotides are TGTGCCAGCAGTCAAAGCGGGACAGGGAATGAAAAACTGTTTTTT. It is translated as CASSQSGTGNEKLFF.

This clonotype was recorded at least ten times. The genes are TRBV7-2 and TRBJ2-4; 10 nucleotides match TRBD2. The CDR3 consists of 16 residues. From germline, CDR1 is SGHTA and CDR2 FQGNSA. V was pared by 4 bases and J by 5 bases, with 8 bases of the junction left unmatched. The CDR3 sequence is CASSWTSGESQNIQYF. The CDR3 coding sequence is TGTGCCAGCAGCTGGACTAGCGGAGAGTCCCAAAACATTCAGTACTTC.

CDR3 amino acids: CASSKGLAQEQYF. CDR3 in DNA: TGTGCCAGCAGCAAGGGACTAGCGCAGGAGCAGTACTTC. The chain links TRBV7-2 to TRBJ2-7, with 10 bases lining up with TRBD2. The CDR3 runs to 13 residues. Trimming at V came to 5 bases and at J to 7 bases, leaving 5 bases not matched to a gene. Germline CDR1 reads SGHTA; CDR2 reads FQGNSA.

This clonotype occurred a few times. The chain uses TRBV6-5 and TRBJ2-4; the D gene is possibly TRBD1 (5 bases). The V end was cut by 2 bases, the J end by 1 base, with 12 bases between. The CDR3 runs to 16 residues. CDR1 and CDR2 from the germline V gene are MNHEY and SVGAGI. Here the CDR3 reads CASSYHKGLAKNIQYF. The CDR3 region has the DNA TGTGCCAGCAGTTACCATAAGGGGTTGGCCAAAAACATTCAGTACTTC.

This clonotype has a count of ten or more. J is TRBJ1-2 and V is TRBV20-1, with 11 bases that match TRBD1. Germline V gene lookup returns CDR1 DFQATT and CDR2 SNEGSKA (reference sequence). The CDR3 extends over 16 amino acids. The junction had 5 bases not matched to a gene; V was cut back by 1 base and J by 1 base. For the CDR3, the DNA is TGCAGTGCTAGAGTTGGACAGGGGGCTTTTAACTATGGCTACACCTTC. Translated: CSARVGQGAFNYGYTF.

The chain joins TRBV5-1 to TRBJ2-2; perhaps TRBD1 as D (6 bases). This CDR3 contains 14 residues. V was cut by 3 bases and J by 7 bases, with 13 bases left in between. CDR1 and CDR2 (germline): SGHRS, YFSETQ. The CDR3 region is CASSSPGAHGELFF. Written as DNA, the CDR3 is TGCGCCAGCAGCTCCCCAGGGGCTCACGGGGAGCTGTTTTTT. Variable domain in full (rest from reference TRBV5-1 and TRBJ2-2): KAGVTQTPRYLIKTRGQQVTLSCSPISGHRSVSWYQQTPGQGLQFLFEYFSETQRNKGNFPGRFSGRQFSNSRSEMNVSTLELGDSALYLCASSSPGAHGELFFGEGSRLTVL.